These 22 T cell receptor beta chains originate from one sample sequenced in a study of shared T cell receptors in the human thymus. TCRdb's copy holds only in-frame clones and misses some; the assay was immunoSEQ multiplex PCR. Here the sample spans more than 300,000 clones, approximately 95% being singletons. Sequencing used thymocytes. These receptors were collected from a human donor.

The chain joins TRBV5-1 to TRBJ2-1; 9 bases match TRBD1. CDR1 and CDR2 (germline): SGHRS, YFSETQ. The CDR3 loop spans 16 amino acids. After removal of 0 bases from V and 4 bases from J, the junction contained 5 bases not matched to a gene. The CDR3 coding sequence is TGCGCCAGCAGCTTGGGGTACAGGGGGCCATACAATGAGCAGTTCTTC. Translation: CASSLGYRGPYNEQFF.

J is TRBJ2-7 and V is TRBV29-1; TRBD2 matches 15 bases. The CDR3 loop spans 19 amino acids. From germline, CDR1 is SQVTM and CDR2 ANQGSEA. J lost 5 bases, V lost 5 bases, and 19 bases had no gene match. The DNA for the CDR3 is TGCAGCGTTCTTTTCCGGCGGACTAGCGGGAGGGCTATCCTAGACGAGCAGTACTTC. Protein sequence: CSVLFRRTSGRAILDEQYF.

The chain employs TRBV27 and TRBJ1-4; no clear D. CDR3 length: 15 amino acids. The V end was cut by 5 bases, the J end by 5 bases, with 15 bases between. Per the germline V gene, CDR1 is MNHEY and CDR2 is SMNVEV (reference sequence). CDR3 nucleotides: TGTGCCAGCAGTCCCGAAGCGGCAGGAAATGAAAAACTGTTTTTT. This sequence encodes CASSPEAAGNEKLFF. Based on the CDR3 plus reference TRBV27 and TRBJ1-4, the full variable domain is EAQVTQNPRYLITVTGKKLTVTCSQNMNHEYMSWYRQDPGLGLRQIYYSMNVEVTDKGDVPEGYKVSRKEKRNFPLILESPSPNQTSLYFCASSPEAAGNEKLFFGSGTQLSVL.

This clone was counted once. DNA of the CDR3: TGTGCCAGCAGGCCCCTAGGGACCTACGAGCAGTACTTC. Its protein is CASRPLGTYEQYF. The chain links TRBV6-1 to TRBJ2-7; no reliable D call. Germline loops: CDR1 MNHNS, CDR2 SASEGT. The CDR3 covers 13 residues. With 6 bases removed from V and 2 bases from J, the gap between germline ends came to 11 bases.

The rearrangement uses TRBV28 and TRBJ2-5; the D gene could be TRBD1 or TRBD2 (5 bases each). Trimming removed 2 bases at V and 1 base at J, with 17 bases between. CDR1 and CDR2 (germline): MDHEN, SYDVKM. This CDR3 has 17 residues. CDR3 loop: CASSLPECGQGQETQYF. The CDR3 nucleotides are TGTGCCAGCAGTTTACCCGAATGCGGGCAGGGCCAAGAGACCCAGTACTTC. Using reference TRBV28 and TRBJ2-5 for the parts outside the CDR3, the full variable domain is DVKVTQSSRYLVKRTGEKVFLECVQDMDHENMFWYRQDPGLGLRLIYFSYDVKMKEKGDIPEGYSVSREKKERFSLILESASTNQTSMYLCASSLPECGQGQETQYFGPGTRLLVL.

DNA for the CDR3: TGTGCCAGCAGCTTGGATGGGGGACTAGCGGGTTTGGACAATGAGCAGTTCTTC. Its protein product is CASSLDGGLAGLDNEQFF. The rearrangement joins TRBV7-9 to TRBJ2-1; 12 positions agree with TRBD2. V was pared by 3 bases and J by 5 bases, with 11 bases of the junction left unmatched. There are 18 residues in the CDR3. CDR1 is SEHNR and CDR2 is FQNEAQ in the germline V gene (reference sequence).

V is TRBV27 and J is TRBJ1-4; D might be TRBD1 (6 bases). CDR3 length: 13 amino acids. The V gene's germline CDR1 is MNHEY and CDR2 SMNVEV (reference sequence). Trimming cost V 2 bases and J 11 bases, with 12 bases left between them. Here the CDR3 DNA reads TGTGCCAGCAGTTTAGGGGGCCTAGGGAAACTGTTTTTT. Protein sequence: CASSLGGLGKLFF.

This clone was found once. The CDR3 sequence: CASSREPGLAGGLTSYEQYF. The CDR3 DNA is TGTGCCAGCAGCCGAGAACCGGGACTAGCGGGAGGTTTAACTTCCTACGAGCAGTACTTC. This chain connects TRBV14 to TRBJ2-7, with 15 bases that match TRBD2. The germline V gene has CDR1 SGHDN and CDR2 FVKESK. V shed 4 bases and J 1 base; nucleotides not matched to a gene: 14. The CDR3 runs 20 residues.

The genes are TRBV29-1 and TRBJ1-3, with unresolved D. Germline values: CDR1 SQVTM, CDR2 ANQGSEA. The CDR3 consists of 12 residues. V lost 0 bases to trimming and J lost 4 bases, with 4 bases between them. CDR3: CSVEDGGNTIYF. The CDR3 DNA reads TGCAGCGTTGAAGATGGCGGAAACACCATATATTTT.

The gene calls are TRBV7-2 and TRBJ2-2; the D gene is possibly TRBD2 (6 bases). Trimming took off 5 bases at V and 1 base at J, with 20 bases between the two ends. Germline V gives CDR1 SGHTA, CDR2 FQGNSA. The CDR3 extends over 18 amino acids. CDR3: CASSQNPRLEGNTGELFF. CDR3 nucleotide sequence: TGTGCCAGCAGCCAAAATCCACGACTAGAGGGGAACACCGGGGAGCTGTTTTTT.

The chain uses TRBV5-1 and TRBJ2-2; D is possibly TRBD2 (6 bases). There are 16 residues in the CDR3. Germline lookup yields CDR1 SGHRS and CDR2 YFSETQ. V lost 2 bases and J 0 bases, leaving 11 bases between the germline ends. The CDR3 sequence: CASSFLAGPNTGELFF. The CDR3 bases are TGCGCCAGCAGCTTCCTCGCGGGACCGAACACCGGGGAGCTGTTTTTT.

CDR3 residues: CAWTRRGTALQETQYF. CDR3 coding DNA: TGTGCCTGGACACGACGAGGGACAGCTCTTCAAGAGACCCAGTACTTC. The chain uses TRBV30 and TRBJ2-5; 7 bases line up with TRBD1. Trimming at V came to 4 bases and at J to 2 bases, leaving 13 bases not matched to a gene. Per germline, CDR1 GTSNPN and CDR2 SVGIG (reference sequence). CDR3 length equals 16 residues. Drawing the rest from reference TRBV30 and TRBJ2-5, the complete variable domain is SQTIHQWPATLVQPVGSPLSLECTVEGTSNPNLYWYRQAAGRGLQLLFYSVGIGQISSEVPQNLSASRPQDRQFILSSKKLLLSDSGFYLCAWTRRGTALQETQYFGPGTRLLVL.

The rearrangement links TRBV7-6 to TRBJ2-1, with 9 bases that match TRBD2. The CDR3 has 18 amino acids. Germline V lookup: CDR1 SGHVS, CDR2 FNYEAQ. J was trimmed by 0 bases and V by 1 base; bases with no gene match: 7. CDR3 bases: TGTGCCAGCAGCTTAGTTCCTCTTAGCGGGAGCTCCTACAATGAGCAGTTCTTC. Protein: CASSLVPLSGSSYNEQFF.

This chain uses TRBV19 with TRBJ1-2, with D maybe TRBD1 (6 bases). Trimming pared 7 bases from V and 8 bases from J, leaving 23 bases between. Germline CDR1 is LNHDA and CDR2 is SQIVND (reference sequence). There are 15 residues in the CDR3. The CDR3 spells CASTLLVGASAGYTF. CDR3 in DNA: TGTGCCAGTACCCTTCTGGTGGGGGCCTCTGCGGGCTACACCTTC.

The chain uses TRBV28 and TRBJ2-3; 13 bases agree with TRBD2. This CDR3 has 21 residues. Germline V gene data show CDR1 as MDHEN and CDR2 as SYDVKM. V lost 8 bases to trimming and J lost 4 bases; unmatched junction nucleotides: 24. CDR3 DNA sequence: TGTGCCAGCCAAAGGCAAAAATCCACTAGCGGGAGGGTCTTATGTTCAGATACGCAGTATTTT. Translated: CASQRQKSTSGRVLCSDTQYF. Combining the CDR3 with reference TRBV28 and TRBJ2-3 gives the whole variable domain DVKVTQSSRYLVKRTGEKVFLECVQDMDHENMFWYRQDPGLGLRLIYFSYDVKMKEKGDIPEGYSVSREKKERFSLILESASTNQTSMYLCASQRQKSTSGRVLCSDTQYFGPGTRLTVL.

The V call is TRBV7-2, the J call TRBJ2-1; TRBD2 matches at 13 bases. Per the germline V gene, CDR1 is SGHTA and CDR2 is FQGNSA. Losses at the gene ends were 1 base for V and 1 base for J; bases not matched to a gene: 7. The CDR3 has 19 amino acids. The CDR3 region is CASSLDQTSGRWSYNEQFF. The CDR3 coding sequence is TGTGCCAGCAGCTTAGATCAGACTAGCGGGAGGTGGTCCTACAATGAGCAGTTCTTC.

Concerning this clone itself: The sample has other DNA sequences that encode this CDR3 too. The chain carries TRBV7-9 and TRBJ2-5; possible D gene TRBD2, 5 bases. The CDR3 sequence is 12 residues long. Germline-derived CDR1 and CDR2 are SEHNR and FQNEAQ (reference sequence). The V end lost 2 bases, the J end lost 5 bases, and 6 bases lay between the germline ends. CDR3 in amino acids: CASSLRGETQYF. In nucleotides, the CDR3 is TGTGCCAGCAGCTTAAGAGGGGAGACCCAGTACTTC. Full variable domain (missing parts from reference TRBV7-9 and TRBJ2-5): DTGVSQNPRHKITKRGQNVTFRCDPISEHNRLYWYRQTLGQGPEFLTYFQNEAQLEKSRLLSDRFSAERPKGSFSTLEIQRTEQGDSAMYLCASSLRGETQYFGPGTRLLVL.

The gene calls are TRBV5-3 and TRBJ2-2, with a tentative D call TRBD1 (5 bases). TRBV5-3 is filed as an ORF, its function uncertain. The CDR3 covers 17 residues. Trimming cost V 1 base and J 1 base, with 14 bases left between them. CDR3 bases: TGTGCCAGAAGCTTGTTGGTGAGACAGCAGAACACCGGGGAGCTGTTTTTT. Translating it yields CARSLLVRQQNTGELFF.

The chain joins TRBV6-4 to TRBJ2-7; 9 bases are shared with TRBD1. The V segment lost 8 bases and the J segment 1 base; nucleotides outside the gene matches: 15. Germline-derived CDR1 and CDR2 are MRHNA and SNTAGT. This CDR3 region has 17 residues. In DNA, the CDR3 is TGTGCCAGCCCCCGGGACAGGGATTTAGTCGAGTCCTACGAGCAGTACTTC. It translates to CASPRDRDLVESYEQYF.

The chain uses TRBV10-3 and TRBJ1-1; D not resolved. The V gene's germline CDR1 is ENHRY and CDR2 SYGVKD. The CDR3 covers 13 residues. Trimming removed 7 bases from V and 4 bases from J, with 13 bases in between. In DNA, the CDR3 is TGTGCCATCACCAGACGGTCTGGCACTGAAGCTTTCTTT. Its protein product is CAITRRSGTEAFF.

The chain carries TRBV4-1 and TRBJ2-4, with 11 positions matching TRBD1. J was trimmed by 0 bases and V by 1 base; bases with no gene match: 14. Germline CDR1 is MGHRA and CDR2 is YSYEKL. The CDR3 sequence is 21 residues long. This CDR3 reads CASSQGVGDRGDFLAKNIQYF. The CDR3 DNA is TGCGCCAGCAGCCAAGGCGTGGGGGACAGGGGGGACTTCCTAGCCAAAAACATTCAGTACTTC.

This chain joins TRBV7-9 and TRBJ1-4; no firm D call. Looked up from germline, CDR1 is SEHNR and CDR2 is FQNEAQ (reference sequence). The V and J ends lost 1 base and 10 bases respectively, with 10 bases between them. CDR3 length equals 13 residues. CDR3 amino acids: CASSLELVGKLFF. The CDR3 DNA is TGTGCCAGCAGCTTAGAGCTGGTCGGAAAACTGTTTTTT.